This is a list of T cell receptor beta chains from one sample in a study of blood T cells in healthy people across ages. TCRdb re-called the 5' RACE reads with MiXCR, one entry per CDR3 protein. This table holds about 680,000 distinct CDR3 sequences, 49% found once. The sample taken for sequencing was blood. These receptors all stem from a woman in her fifties or sixties in good health. The CDR3 runs from the conserved cysteine through the conserved F or W. The order of the fields is clone size, V gene, CDR3 length, J gene, D gene, CDR3 DNA, CDR3 protein. The D gene is left open where the match is weak. Size is omitted from some rows. Given values are once, few, many or a class for expanded clones.

size: few
V: TRBV10-3
length: 14
J: TRBJ2-7
D: TRBD2
DNA: TGTGCCATCAGTGAGGGGACTAGCTCCTACGAGCAGTACTTC
CDR3: CAISEGTSSYEQYF

size: many
V: TRBV12-3/TRBV12-4
length: 13
J: TRBJ2-7
D: TRBD1
DNA: TGTGCCAGCAGTTTAACAGGGGGTTACGAGCAGTACTTC
CDR3: CASSLTGGYEQYF

size: few
V: TRBV4-2
length: 16
J: TRBJ2-3
D: NA
DNA: TGTGCCAGCAGCCAAGCCAGGGAGTGGGGCCCAGATACGCAGTATTTT
CDR3: CASSQAREWGPDTQYF

size: NA
V: TRBV12-3/TRBV12-4
length: 13
J: TRBJ2-7
D: NA
DNA: TGTGCCAGCAGTTCCCCGGCGAATATCAAGCAGTACTTC
CDR3: CASSSPANIKQYF

size: NA
V: TRBV24-1
length: 14
J: TRBJ2-5
D: TRBD1
DNA: TGTGCCACCGCTAAACCAGGGGGCATCGGGACCCAGTACTTC
CDR3: CATAKPGGIGTQYF

size: NA
V: TRBV3-1
length: 12
J: TRBJ1-6
D: TRBD1
DNA: TGTGCCAGCTCTCAGGGGGAAGCACCCCTCCACTTT
CDR3: CASSQGEAPLHF

size: NA
V: TRBV5-5
length: 15
J: TRBJ2-7
D: TRBD1
DNA: TGTGCCAGCAGCTTGGCACAGGGGAGCTCCTACGAGCAGTACTTC
CDR3: CASSLAQGSSYEQYF

size: NA
V: TRBV7-2
length: 17
J: TRBJ2-1
D: TRBD1
DNA: TGTGCCAGCAGCTTAGGAGCAGGGGGCGCGGAATACAATGAGCAGTTCTTC
CDR3: CASSLGAGGAEYNEQFF

size: NA
V: TRBV14
length: 17
J: TRBJ2-1
D: NA
DNA: TGTGCCAGCAGCCCCATAGGGGACCTATGGGCCACCACTGAGCAGTTCTTC
CDR3: CASSPIGDLWATTEQFF

size: many
V: TRBV5-1
length: 15
J: TRBJ1-1
D: NA
DNA: TGCGCCAGCAGCAATCCCCTTGGGGGCAACACTGAAGCTTTCTTT
CDR3: CASSNPLGGNTEAFF

size: many
V: TRBV18
length: 15
J: TRBJ2-1
D: NA
DNA: TGTGCCAGCTCACCAACTTCTTCGGGGACCGATGAGCAGTTCTTC
CDR3: CASSPTSSGTDEQFF

size: many
V: TRBV10-3
length: 13
J: TRBJ1-2
D: NA
DNA: TGTGCCATCATGGCAGGGCGGGATTATGGCTACACCTTC
CDR3: CAIMAGRDYGYTF

size: once
V: TRBV14
length: 14
J: TRBJ1-2
D: NA
DNA: TGTGCCAGCAGCCAAAGGGATCGGGAGGATGGCTACACCTTC
CDR3: CASSQRDREDGYTF

size: NA
V: TRBV24-1
length: 12
J: TRBJ2-5
D: NA
DNA: TGTGCCACCCGAGGACAGCAAGAGACCCAGTACTTC
CDR3: CATRGQQETQYF

size: few
V: TRBV4-2
length: 16
J: TRBJ2-7
D: TRBD2
DNA: TGTGCCAGCAGCCATGAGGACAGGACTAGCGGCTACGAGCAGTACTTC
CDR3: CASSHEDRTSGYEQYF

size: few
V: TRBV7-2
length: 13
J: TRBJ1-5
D: NA
DNA: TGTGCCAGCAGCGAACAGGGCAATCAGCCCCAGCATTTT
CDR3: CASSEQGNQPQHF

size: NA
V: TRBV6-6
length: 13
J: TRBJ1-6
D: NA
DNA: TGTGCCGCCTTGGACATTTATAATTCACCCCTCCACTTT
CDR3: CAALDIYNSPLHF

size: NA
V: TRBV12-3/TRBV12-4
length: 12
J: TRBJ2-7
D: NA
DNA: TGTGCCAGCAGCCAGGGACAATACGAGCAGTACTTC
CDR3: CASSQGQYEQYF

size: NA
V: TRBV20-1
length: 15
J: TRBJ2-3
D: TRBD2
DNA: TGCAGTGCTAGTGAACTAGCGGGAGTCTCAGATACGCAGTATTTT
CDR3: CSASELAGVSDTQYF

size: few
V: TRBV24-1
length: 15
J: TRBJ2-5
D: TRBD2
DNA: TGTGCCACCAGTGACAGCGGGAGGGCCACAGAGACCCAGTACTTC
CDR3: CATSDSGRATETQYF

size: NA
V: TRBV4-2
length: 14
J: TRBJ2-7
D: NA
DNA: TGTGCCAGCAGCCAAGAAGTAGGTGACTACGAGCAGTACTTC
CDR3: CASSQEVGDYEQYF

size: many
V: TRBV11-2
length: 15
J: TRBJ2-5
D: NA
DNA: TGTGCCAGCAGCTTAGAACTTGGCGGAAGCCGGACCCAGTACTTC
CDR3: CASSLELGGSRTQYF

size: NA
V: TRBV18
length: 17
J: TRBJ2-6
D: NA
DNA: TGTGCCGGCTCACCATCTACAGGAAACTCTGGGGCCAACGTCCTGACTTTC
CDR3: CAGSPSTGNSGANVLTF

size: NA
V: TRBV29-1
length: 14
J: TRBJ2-1
D: NA
DNA: TGCAGTACTGGACAGATACTTTCCTACAATGAGCAGTTCTTC
CDR3: CSTGQILSYNEQFF

size: few
V: TRBV4-2
length: 15
J: TRBJ1-2
D: NA
DNA: TGTGCCAGCAGCCAAGATGAGGGGGGAAACTATGGCTACACCTTC
CDR3: CASSQDEGGNYGYTF

size: few
V: TRBV18
length: 12
J: TRBJ1-6
D: NA
DNA: TGTGCCAGCTCGCCTACTAGAGCACCCCTCCACTTT
CDR3: CASSPTRAPLHF

size: few
V: TRBV6-2/TRBV6-3
length: 16
J: TRBJ2-5
D: NA
DNA: TGTGCCAGCAGCTGGGGGGAGGTCGGAGTCCCGGGGACCCAGTACTTC
CDR3: CASSWGEVGVPGTQYF

size: NA
V: TRBV20-1
length: 16
J: TRBJ2-1
D: TRBD2
DNA: TGCAGTGCTAGAGGGACTAGCGGGAGGGCGAGCAATGAGCAGTTCTTC
CDR3: CSARGTSGRASNEQFF

size: NA
V: TRBV28
length: 13
J: TRBJ2-7
D: NA
DNA: TGTGCCAGCAGTGCACAACAGGTCTACGAGCAGTACTTC
CDR3: CASSAQQVYEQYF

size: once
V: TRBV7-2
length: 13
J: TRBJ1-1
D: TRBD1
DNA: TGTGCCAGCAGCTTACGTTCCAGGGGGGGAGCTTTCTTT
CDR3: CASSLRSRGGAFF

size: NA
V: TRBV20-1
length: 12
J: TRBJ2-1
D: NA
DNA: TGCAGTACGCGGAGCTCCTACAATGAGCAGTTCTTC
CDR3: CSTRSSYNEQFF

size: once
V: TRBV23-1
length: 15
J: TRBJ2-5
D: TRBD2
DNA: TGCGCCAGCAGTCATTTAGCGGGAAATAAGGATGAGCAGTACTTC
CDR3: CASSHLAGNKDEQYF

size: NA
V: TRBV20-1
length: 15
J: TRBJ2-1
D: TRBD2
DNA: TGCAGTGCTAGTTCTAGCGGGAGGGGGGGCAATGAGCAGTTCTTC
CDR3: CSASSSGRGGNEQFF

size: NA
V: TRBV10-3
length: 14
J: TRBJ1-1
D: TRBD1
DNA: TGTGCCATCAGCTTTACAGGGGTGGGCACTGAAGCTTTCTTT
CDR3: CAISFTGVGTEAFF

size: NA
V: TRBV6-5
length: 14
J: TRBJ1-2
D: TRBD1
DNA: TGTGCCAGCAGTCCGAGGGGGCAGGGCTATGGCTACACCTTC
CDR3: CASSPRGQGYGYTF

size: NA
V: TRBV6-2/TRBV6-3
length: 18
J: TRBJ2-6
D: NA
DNA: TGTGCCAGCAGTCTCCGGGGACCTCAATCCCCCGGGGCCAACGTCCTGACTTTC
CDR3: CASSLRGPQSPGANVLTF

size: NA
V: TRBV9
length: 19
J: TRBJ1-3
D: NA
DNA: TGTGCCAGCAGCACAGAGTCGGGTGTGGGGGCGACGTCTGGAAACACCATAAATTTT
CDR3: CASSTESGVGATSGNTINF

size: few
V: TRBV7-9
length: 14
J: TRBJ2-7
D: NA
DNA: TGTGCCAGCAGCATATCCGGGACGACCTACGAGCAGTACTTC
CDR3: CASSISGTTYEQYF

size: NA
V: TRBV11-1
length: 15
J: TRBJ2-7
D: NA
DNA: TGTGCCAGCAGCTTATTAGGCGGTGAGCCCTACGAGCAGTACTTC
CDR3: CASSLLGGEPYEQYF

size: NA
V: TRBV6-6
length: 15
J: TRBJ1-5
D: TRBD1
DNA: TGTGCCAGCAGTTGGATTACAGGGGAAGGTCAGCCCCAGCATTTT
CDR3: CASSWITGEGQPQHF

size: NA
V: TRBV7-2
length: 14
J: TRBJ2-5
D: TRBD1
DNA: TGTGCCAGCAGCTTCGGGACAGGGGGAGAGACCCAGTACTTC
CDR3: CASSFGTGGETQYF

size: few
V: TRBV11-2
length: 15
J: TRBJ2-7
D: TRBD2
DNA: TGTGCCAGCAGCTCCACCCTTAGCGGGCCCTACGAGCAGTACTTC
CDR3: CASSSTLSGPYEQYF

size: NA
V: TRBV29-1
length: 12
J: TRBJ2-3
D: NA
DNA: TGCAGCGTTGAAAATATTGGAGATACGCAGTATTTT
CDR3: CSVENIGDTQYF

size: NA
V: TRBV29-1
length: 13
J: TRBJ2-1
D: NA
DNA: TGCAGCGTTGCTAGGGCATCCCACAATGAGCAGTTCTTC
CDR3: CSVARASHNEQFF

size: NA
V: TRBV25-1
length: 13
J: TRBJ2-5
D: TRBD1
DNA: TGTGCCAGTAAAGGGACAGTCGGGAAGACCCAGTACTTC
CDR3: CASKGTVGKTQYF

size: NA
V: TRBV20-1
length: 17
J: TRBJ2-3
D: TRBD2
DNA: TGCAGTGCTGAGGGACTAGCGGGAGGGGTGGCAACAGATACGCAGTATTTT
CDR3: CSAEGLAGGVATDTQYF

size: few
V: TRBV2
length: 15
J: TRBJ1-2
D: TRBD1
DNA: TGTGCCAGCAGTTCCTGGTCGGGACAGGACTATGGCTACACCTTC
CDR3: CASSSWSGQDYGYTF

size: NA
V: TRBV4-2
length: 17
J: TRBJ2-1
D: NA
DNA: TGTGCCAGCAGCCAAGACGCGTCGAGCGGCGGGAACAATGAGCAGTTCTTC
CDR3: CASSQDASSGGNNEQFF

size: NA
V: TRBV12-3/TRBV12-4
length: 15
J: TRBJ2-4
D: TRBD2
DNA: TGTGCCAGCAGCTATAGCGGGAGTGTTGGAAACATTCAGTACTTC
CDR3: CASSYSGSVGNIQYF

size: NA
V: TRBV7-8
length: 16
J: TRBJ2-2
D: TRBD1
DNA: TGTGCCAGCAGCCCGCCGACAGGGTCGGGCACCGGGGAGCTGTTTTTT
CDR3: CASSPPTGSGTGELFF

size: NA
V: TRBV7-9
length: 14
J: TRBJ1-1
D: NA
DNA: TGTGCCAGTGAAGGGAGGGCGAGGGGCACTGAAGCTTTCTTT
CDR3: CASEGRARGTEAFF

size: NA
V: TRBV7-3
length: 19
J: TRBJ2-6
D: NA
DNA: TGTGCCAGCAGCTTAAGGGCGATTACAGGAGCGTACGGGGCCAACGTCCTGACTTTC
CDR3: CASSLRAITGAYGANVLTF

size: NA
V: TRBV7-8
length: 14
J: TRBJ1-2
D: NA
DNA: TGTACCAGCAGCTTAGCGCCAGGAAACTATGGCTACACCTTC
CDR3: CTSSLAPGNYGYTF

size: NA
V: TRBV29-1
length: 15
J: TRBJ2-3
D: NA
DNA: TGCAGCGTTAAAAGTGAGAGTACCCGCACAGATACGCAGTATTTT
CDR3: CSVKSESTRTDTQYF